The next 16 T cell receptor beta chains were all read from a single sample in a study of prognosis after radiotherapy for stage I lung cancer. Researchers used two-round multiplex PCR to amplify TCR beta CDR3 starting from genomic DNA. Each TRBV and TRBJ gene had its own primer in the first PCR round. TCRdb processed the multiplex PCR reads anew with MiXCR; each CDR3 protein has one entry. The table records about 22,000 distinct CDR3 sequences, around two fifths of them present only once. Sequencing used PBMCs, obtained before or after stereotactic body radiation therapy (not recorded which). These receptors originate from a donor over 45 with non-small cell lung cancer.

This clonotype was seen ten or more times. The genes are TRBV14 and TRBJ2-7; D uncertain. There are 15 residues in the CDR3. Germline CDR1 SGHDN, CDR2 FVKESK. V lost 4 bases and J 2 bases, leaving 15 bases between the germline ends. CDR3 loop: CASSPTFENTYEQYF. The CDR3 region has the DNA TGTGCCAGCAGCCCTACCTTCGAGAATACCTACGAGCAGTACTTC.

There are many counts of this clonotype. This chain links TRBV28 with TRBJ2-4; D is uncertain. V was shortened by 3 bases and J by 5 bases, with 8 bases between the two germline ends. The CDR3 is made up of 13 amino acids. Looked up from germline, CDR1 is MDHEN and CDR2 is SYDVKM. CDR3 loop: CASSLSEENIQYF. The CDR3 DNA is TGTGCCAGCAGTTTGAGCGAGGAAAACATTCAGTACTTC.

In its sample, this clonotype is medium-sized. This chain joins TRBV27 and TRBJ2-6; no firm D call. The germline V gene has CDR1 MNHEY and CDR2 SMNVEV (reference sequence). This CDR3 is built from 17 residues. V dropped 5 bases and J dropped 4 bases, with 18 bases sitting between them. This CDR3 is CASSPVTPGIGANVLTF. The CDR3 DNA follows: TGTGCCAGCAGTCCAGTCACCCCTGGGATCGGGGCCAACGTCCTGACTTTC.

There are many counts of this clonotype. The chain has TRBV28 and TRBJ1-2, with 8 bases that match TRBD1. The CDR3 sequence is 13 residues long. J lost 2 bases, V lost 6 bases, and 2 bases had no gene match. CDR1 is MDHEN and CDR2 is SYDVKM in the germline V gene. CDR3 residues: CASRRQGNYGYTF. DNA for the CDR3: TGTGCCAGCAGAAGACAGGGGAACTATGGCTACACCTTC.

With respect to this clonotype: This may come from a read error, since a much larger clone is one base off. This chain connects TRBV20-1 to TRBJ2-3, with no clear D. The CDR3 length is 13 residues. Germline CDR1 and CDR2: DFQATT and SNEGSKA (reference sequence). Trimming removed 4 bases at V and 0 bases at J, with 8 bases between. This chain's CDR3 is CSAIQCSTDTQYF. In DNA form, the CDR3 reads TGCAGTGCTATCCAGTGTAGCACAGATACGCAGTATTTT.

As concerns this clonotype: One end of the junction does not line up with germline, which may come from a read error. The chain recombines TRBV9 with TRBJ2-3; possible D gene TRBD2, 6 bases. CDR1 is SGDLS and CDR2 is YYNGEE in the germline V gene. The CDR3 loop spans 17 amino acids. DNA for the CDR3: TGTGCCAGCAGCCACCGCTCGTTACCGGGAGTGGGAGATATGCAGTATTTT. Translating gives CASSHRSLPGVGDMQYF.

This clonotype occurred many times. The V gene is TRBV28, the J gene TRBJ1-2, with D tentatively TRBD1 (5 bases). Germline V gene data show CDR1 as MDHEN and CDR2 as SYDVKM. The CDR3 contains 13 residues. Trimming shortened V by 6 bases and J by 6 bases, and 14 bases separated the two germline ends. The CDR3 sequence: CASRTGLLDGYTF. CDR3 coding DNA: TGTGCCAGCAGAACGGGACTTTTGGATGGCTACACCTTC.

This clonotype was observed at least ten times. V gene TRBV5-1 combines with J gene TRBJ2-7; TRBD1 is a possible D gene (5 bases). The CDR3 is 15 amino acids. Germline V gene lookup returns CDR1 SGHRS and CDR2 YFSETQ. V shed 7 bases and J shed 3 bases, with 20 bases lying between them. CDR3: CASSNPQGSIYEQYF. The CDR3 nucleotides are TGCGCCAGCTCCAACCCCCAGGGATCTATCTACGAGCAGTACTTC.

This clonotype has only a few counts. The chain links TRBV6-1 to TRBJ2-3; 7 bases map to TRBD1. The CDR3 has 18 residues. The ends lost 6 bases at V and 4 bases at J; junction bases unmatched: 19. Germline values: CDR1 MNHNS, CDR2 SASEGT. CDR3 sequence: CASRSRQGFPSRADTQYF. The CDR3 coding sequence is TGTGCCAGCAGATCCCGACAGGGTTTCCCATCAAGGGCAGATACGCAGTATTTT.

The V call is TRBV19, the J call TRBJ2-5; tentative D call: TRBD1 (6 bases). Germline V CDR1 and CDR2: LNHDA, SQIVND (reference sequence). V lost 6 bases, J lost 0 bases, and 8 bases lay in between. The CDR3 extends over 13 amino acids. The CDR3 DNA follows: TGTGCCAGTAGCGGACAGAACCAAGAGACCCAGTACTTC. It translates to CASSGQNQETQYF.

This clonotype was recorded many times. In DNA form, the CDR3 reads TGCAGCGCTTGGGGGGGAAACTATGGCTACACCTTC. Translated: CSAWGGNYGYTF. The chain joins TRBV29-1 to TRBJ1-2; possibly TRBD1 for D (5 bases). Trimming stripped 7 bases from V and 2 bases from J, with 11 bases between. The CDR3 consists of 12 residues. Germline V gene sequence: CDR1 SQVTM, CDR2 ANQGSEA.

As regards this clonotype: A far larger clone lies a single base away; this is likely a read error. V usage is TRBV6-4 and J usage is TRBJ2-1; 13 nucleotides agree with TRBD2. Germline-derived CDR1 and CDR2 are MRHNA and SNTAGT. The CDR3 contains 14 residues. CDR3 sequence: CAIIPGLAGLEQSF. In nucleotides, the CDR3 is TGTGCCATCATTCCGGGACTAGCGGGGCTTGAGCAGTCCTTC.

This clonotype was seen at least ten times. The CDR3 DNA is TGTGCCAGCAGCAAGCAGGGGGCAGACACCGGGGAGCTGTTTTTT. Protein product: CASSKQGADTGELFF. V is TRBV7-3 and J is TRBJ2-2; TRBD1 agrees at 8 bases. The CDR3 is made up of 15 amino acids. V shed 5 bases and J 3 bases; nucleotides not matched to a gene: 5. Germline-derived CDR1 and CDR2 are SGHTA and FQGTGA.

By its share, this clonotype is medium-sized. The rearrangement joins TRBV6-1 to TRBJ2-7, with no clear D. V was trimmed by 6 bases and J by 4 bases, leaving 16 bases between them. Germline values: CDR1 MNHNS, CDR2 SASEGT. The length of the CDR3 is 14 residues. CDR3 DNA sequence: TGTGCCAGCAGCCAGAAAGTCGGTGGGTACGAGCAGTACTTC. It codes for CASSQKVGGYEQYF.

This clonotype is medium-sized (0.01 to 0.1%) in the sample. This chain uses TRBV13 with TRBJ1-2; weak D call: TRBD1 (6 bases). Trimming stripped 1 base from V and 8 bases from J, with 14 bases between. Germline-derived CDR1 and CDR2 are PRHDT and FYEKMQ (reference sequence). This CDR3 spans 14 amino acids. CDR3 sequence: CASSLEGVRQGYTF. The CDR3 DNA is TGTGCCAGCAGCTTAGAGGGGGTGAGGCAAGGCTACACCTTC.

The rearrangement uses TRBV28 and TRBJ1-1; D is unresolved. V lost 1 base, J lost 3 bases, and 18 bases lay in between. CDR1 is MDHEN, CDR2 SYDVKM, per germline. The CDR3 covers 17 residues. The CDR3 nucleotides are TGTGCCAGCAGTTTATTCGGTGACGGGCGGGCATACACTGAAGCTTTCTTT. It is translated as CASSLFGDGRAYTEAFF.